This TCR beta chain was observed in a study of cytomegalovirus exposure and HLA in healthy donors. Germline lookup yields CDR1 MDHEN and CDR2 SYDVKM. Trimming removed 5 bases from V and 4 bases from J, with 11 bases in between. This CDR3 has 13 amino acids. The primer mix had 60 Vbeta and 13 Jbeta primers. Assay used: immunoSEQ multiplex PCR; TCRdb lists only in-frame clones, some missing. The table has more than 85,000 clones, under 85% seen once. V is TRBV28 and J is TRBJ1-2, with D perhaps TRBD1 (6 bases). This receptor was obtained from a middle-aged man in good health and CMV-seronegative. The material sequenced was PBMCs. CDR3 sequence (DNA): TGTGCCAGCAGTCCACAGGGAAGCTATGGCTACACCTTC. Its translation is CASSPQGSYGYTF.